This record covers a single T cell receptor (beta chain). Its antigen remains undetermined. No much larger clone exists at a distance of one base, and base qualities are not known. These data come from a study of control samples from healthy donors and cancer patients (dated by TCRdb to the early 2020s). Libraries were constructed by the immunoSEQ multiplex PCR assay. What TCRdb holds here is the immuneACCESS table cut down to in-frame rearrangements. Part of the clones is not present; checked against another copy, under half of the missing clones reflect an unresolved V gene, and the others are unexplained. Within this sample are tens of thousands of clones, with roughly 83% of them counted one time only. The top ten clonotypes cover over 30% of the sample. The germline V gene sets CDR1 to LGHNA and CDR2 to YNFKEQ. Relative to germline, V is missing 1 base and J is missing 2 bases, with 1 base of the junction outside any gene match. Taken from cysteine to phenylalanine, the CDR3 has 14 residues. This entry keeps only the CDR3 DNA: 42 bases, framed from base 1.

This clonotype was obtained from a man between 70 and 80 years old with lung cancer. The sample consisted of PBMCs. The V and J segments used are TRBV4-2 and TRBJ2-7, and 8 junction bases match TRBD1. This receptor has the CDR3 CASSQAQGAYEQYF. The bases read TGTGCCAGCAGCCAAGCACAGGGGGCCTACGAGCAGTACTTC.